The sequence of this TCR beta chain was determined in a study of T cell responses to AZD1222 COVID-19 vaccine. Of note for this clone: No antigen is known for it.

This table comes from immunoSEQ multiplex PCR, and its TCRdb copy is limited to in-frame clones, with some not included. The sample holds around 130,000 clones; approximately 92% are singletons and the top ten take approximately 2%. Study-wide findings and caveats: Clonal diversity was possibly underestimated, and the donors were mostly white British, with more females. Along spike, vaccine-associated CD4 TCRs were found throughout, with dominance at 160-218 and 743-854. In the spike-specific TCR repertoire, nearly half reportedly target unmutated variant regions.

The sequence came from an adult who received the AZD1222 COVID-19 vaccine. The source was peripheral blood, collected 28 days after the second AZD1222 dose.

The CDR3 sequence: CASSLYEGKGYTF. CDR3 sequence (DNA): TGTGCCAGCAGCTTGTACGAGGGAAAGGGCTACACCTTC. This chain uses TRBV5-4 with TRBJ1-2; D is unclear. This CDR3 is 13 amino acids long. The germline V gene has CDR1 SGHNT and CDR2 YYREEE (reference sequence). Trimming stripped 1 base from V and 8 bases from J, with 12 bases between.